The 8 T cell receptor beta chains listed next were all sequenced from one sample in a study of T cell responses to AZD1222 COVID-19 vaccine. Sequenced by immunoSEQ multiplex PCR; TCRdb stores in-frame clones only, minus some. Of 150,000 or so clones detected, roughly nine tenths appear once; the ten largest clones hold approximately 19%. This material consisted of peripheral blood, taken on day 0 of AZD1222 vaccination. Receptor source: an adult in good health.

The chain employs TRBV24-1 and TRBJ1-4, with D perhaps TRBD1 (5 bases). Germline loops: CDR1 KGHDR, CDR2 SFDVKD. V was clipped by 7 bases and J by 7 bases, with 18 bases between them. The CDR3 has 15 amino acids. CDR3 loop: CATSPTSGGGEKLFF. The CDR3 DNA reads TGTGCCACCAGCCCCACTAGCGGGGGAGGTGAAAAACTGTTTTTT.

The chain uses TRBV7-6 and TRBJ1-5, with D unclear. Germline lookup yields CDR1 SGHVS and CDR2 FNYEAQ. The CDR3 totals 17 residues. The V and J ends lost 4 bases and 0 bases respectively, with 16 bases between them. CDR3: CASSSNPGQNSNQPQHF. CDR3 bases: TGTGCCAGCAGCTCAAACCCGGGTCAAAATAGCAATCAGCCCCAGCATTTT. The whole variable domain, filled in from reference TRBV7-6 and TRBJ1-5, reads GAGVSQSPRYKVTKRGQDVALRCDPISGHVSLYWYRQALGQGPEFLTYFNYEAQQDKSGLPNDRFSAERPEGSISTLTIQRTEQRDSAMYRCASSSNPGQNSNQPQHFGDGTRLSIL.

V gene TRBV14 combines with J gene TRBJ1-6; D is undetermined. V was trimmed by 2 bases and J by 14 bases, leaving 10 bases between them. Germline CDR1 reads SGHDN; CDR2 reads FVKESK. The CDR3 is made up of 12 amino acids. The CDR3 sequence: CASSQSDLALHF. CDR3 DNA: TGTGCCAGCAGCCAATCCGACCTGGCCCTCCACTTT.

V is TRBV7-2 and J is TRBJ2-7, with D perhaps matching TRBD2 (6 bases). Germline V lookup: CDR1 SGHTA, CDR2 FQGNSA. The V and J ends lost 4 bases and 10 bases respectively, with 14 bases between them. CDR3 length equals 12 residues. The CDR3 loop reads CASSSREIAQYF. For the CDR3, the DNA is TGTGCCAGCAGCTCCCGGGAGATCGCTCAGTACTTC.

Points on this clone: One end of the junction does not line up with germline, which may come from a read error. The chain is built from TRBV7-7 and TRBJ1-5, with a weak D call TRBD1 (5 bases). Germline values: CDR1 SSHAT, CDR2 FNYEAQ (reference sequence). This CDR3 contains 17 residues. CDR3 nucleotides: TGTGCTAGCAGCTCCGGGGGGGGATCTAATAATCGTCAGCCCCAGCATTTT. The encoded protein is CASSSGGGSNNRQPQHF.

This chain joins TRBV18 and TRBJ1-1; a possible D gene is TRBD1 (6 bases). This CDR3 spans 14 amino acids. Between the trimmed V and J ends, which lost 2 bases and 6 bases, there was a span of 13 bases. Germline V lookup: CDR1 KGHSH, CDR2 LQKENI. CDR3 in amino acids: CASSPETGEPEAFF. The CDR3 bases are TGTGCCAGCTCACCAGAGACAGGAGAGCCTGAAGCTTTCTTT.

V is TRBV3-1 (or the pseudogene TRBV3-2) and J is TRBJ2-5; 7 nucleotides match TRBD1. V shed 2 bases, J shed 4 bases, and the junction held 7 bases outside the gene matches. The germline V gene has CDR1 LGHDT and CDR2 YNNKEL (reference sequence). The length of the CDR3 is 15 residues. Written as DNA, the CDR3 is TGTGCCAGCAGCCAACGAACAGGGGCGGGAGAGACCCAGTACTTC. Amino acid sequence: CASSQRTGAGETQYF.

This sequence joins TRBV11-2 and TRBJ1-4, with D unresolved. The germline V gene has CDR1 SGHAT and CDR2 FQNNGV. The germline V and J ends were trimmed by 3 bases and 0 bases, with 8 bases remaining between them. The CDR3 runs 15 residues. This chain's CDR3 is CASSLQVATNEKLFF. The CDR3 DNA reads as TGTGCCAGCAGCTTGCAGGTTGCAACTAATGAAAAACTGTTTTTT.